The table lists the clone carrying this T cell receptor (beta chain) with a few counts. Per the study methods: Reference gene primer amplification in the assay estimated nucleated cell counts. Clones were read by immunoSEQ multiplex PCR, and TCRdb kept only the in-frame ones, dropping some. V and J calls and clone size are as listed in that table; D and trimming were resolved from the DNA. This repertoire shows about 120,000 clones, around 77% found once; its top ten account for roughly 7.3%. These data come from a study of blood T cell repertoires in COVID-19. Study as a whole: The samples span acute and convalescent COVID-19 from the United States, Italy and Spain. T cells, B-cell-depleted T cells, or PBMCs provided the cDNA or gDNA that served as material.

The CDR3 extends over 14 amino acids. Germline V lookup: CDR1 MNHNY, CDR2 SVGAGI (reference sequence). V lost 2 bases and J 5 bases, leaving 12 bases between the germline ends. Sequencing was carried out using peripheral blood. V is TRBV6-6 and J is TRBJ1-1, with D unclear. This clonotype originated in a human donor in a cohort sampled during active COVID-19. CDR3 protein: CASSYGRPGTEAFF. As DNA, the CDR3 is TGTGCCAGCAGTTACGGCAGGCCGGGAACTGAAGCTTTCTTT.